These 32 T cell receptor beta chains were all obtained from the same sample, sequenced in a study of spatial heterogeneity in lung cancer. Described time point: sample taken at primary tumor resection. In each case, whole RNA from tumor, nontumor lung or frozen PBMC was sequenced unsorted. One entry per CDR3 protein results from TCRdb running MiXCR on the 5' RACE reads. The table includes about 15,000 distinct CDR3 sequences, 7.5% to 10% detected once. Sequences were derived from PBMCs, sampled at surgery. The receptors originated from a female donor with early-stage non-small cell lung cancer.

This chain uses TRBV6-2 or TRBV6-3 with TRBJ2-1; unclear D gene. The CDR3 spans 13 residues. Trimming took 7 bases from V and 4 from J, leaving 11 bases between them. The germline V gene has CDR1 MNHEY and CDR2 SVGEGT. CDR3 loop: CASKAEAYNEQFF. CDR3 coding DNA: TGTGCCAGCAAGGCAGAAGCGTACAATGAGCAGTTCTTC.

As for this clonotype: A read error may be the cause here, since a much bigger clone is one base away. This chain connects TRBV7-8 to TRBJ2-7; the D is unclear. Germline V gene data show CDR1 as SGHVS and CDR2 as FQNEAQ. The CDR3 sequence is 11 residues long. Here the CDR3 reads CASSLSYELYF. Written as DNA, the CDR3 is TGTGCCAGCAGTTTGTCCTACGAGCTGTACTTC.

This clonotype was seen many times. An end of the junction differs from the germline gene, which may be a read error. The gene calls are TRBV5-1 and TRBJ2-3; D not resolved. This CDR3 has 12 residues. The germline V gene encodes CDR1 SGHRS and CDR2 YFSETQ. CDR3 DNA: TGCGCCAGCAGCTTGGCCGTGGGGTTTCCGCGTTTT. Protein product: CASSLAVGFPRF.

This clonotype was detected many times. CDR3 region: CASSLTPSMNTEAFF. The CDR3 nucleotides read TGTGCCAGCAGCCTTACCCCCAGCATGAACACTGAAGCTTTCTTT. This chain joins TRBV28 and TRBJ1-1; no clear D gene. In germline, CDR1 is MDHEN, CDR2 SYDVKM. V lost 6 bases to trimming and J lost 0 bases, with 14 bases between them. CDR3 length: 15 amino acids. The variable domain in full, with the rest retrieved from reference TRBV28 and TRBJ1-1, is DVKVTQSSRYLVKRTGEKVFLECVQDMDHENMFWYRQDPGLGLRLIYFSYDVKMKEKGDIPEGYSVSREKKERFSLILESASTNQTSMYLCASSLTPSMNTEAFFGQGTRLTVV.

This clonotype was seen at least ten times. V and J are TRBV12-3 or TRBV12-4 and TRBJ1-1; 8 nucleotides agree with TRBD1. The junction had 1 base not matched to a gene; V was cut back by 3 bases and J by 1 base. CDR3 size: 14 residues. CDR3 amino acids: CASSFDRGNTEAFF. The DNA of the CDR3 is TGTGCCAGCAGTTTCGACAGGGGGAACACTGAAGCTTTCTTT.

In this sample, this clonotype turned up many times. The V gene is TRBV30, the J gene TRBJ1-3, with D hard to call. The CDR3 extends over 13 amino acids. The V end was cut by 0 bases, the J end by 0 bases, with 3 bases between. Germline CDR1 is GTSNPN and CDR2 is SVGIG (reference sequence). In nucleotides, the CDR3 is TGTGCCTGGAGTGTCAACTCTGGAAACACCATATATTTT. This sequence encodes CAWSVNSGNTIYF.

The sample holds many counts of this clonotype. V is TRBV10-2 and J is TRBJ2-7; D may be TRBD2 (6 bases). CDR1 is WSHSY and CDR2 is SAAADI in the germline V gene. Trimming shortened V by 4 bases and J by 0 bases, and 10 bases separated the two germline ends. There are 14 residues in the CDR3. The CDR3 nucleotides are TGCGCCAGCAGTGCCCCGGGACTCTCCTACGAGCAGTACTTC. It specifies CASSAPGLSYEQYF.

The chain links TRBV20-1 to TRBJ2-1; TRBD2 agrees at 9 bases. Trimming cost V 7 bases and J 2 bases; bases outside gene matches: 12. Germline V lookup: CDR1 DFQATT, CDR2 SNEGSKA (reference sequence). CDR3 length: 16 amino acids. The CDR3 protein is CSVDLSGRSPYNEQFF. The DNA of the CDR3 is TGCAGTGTGGATCTTAGCGGGAGAAGTCCCTACAATGAGCAGTTCTTC.

This clonotype was seen only a few times. The rearrangement joins TRBV18 to TRBJ1-5; D is possibly TRBD1 (5 bases). V was pared by 10 bases and J by 6 bases, with 19 bases between. Germline V gene sequence: CDR1 KGHSH, CDR2 LQKENI. CDR3 length equals 14 residues. CDR3 protein: CATGRRNDGQPQHF. The CDR3 nucleotides are TGTGCCACGGGACGGCGAAATGATGGTCAGCCCCAGCATTTT.

This clonotype was found many times. The chain couples TRBV19 to TRBJ2-6; D is possibly TRBD1 or TRBD2 (5 bases each). Trimming took off 6 bases at V and 2 bases at J, with 17 bases between the two ends. The CDR3 totals 17 residues. Germline V CDR1 and CDR2: LNHDA, SQIVND (reference sequence). The CDR3 bases are TGTGCCAGTAGAGCCCGAACGGGGACGACTGGGGCCAACGTCCTGACTTTC. It yields the protein CASRARTGTTGANVLTF.

This clonotype has a count of ten or more. The V gene is TRBV28, the J gene TRBJ1-2, with D possibly TRBD1 on 5 matching bases. V lost 6 bases to trimming and J lost 4 bases, with 18 bases between them. CDR1 is MDHEN and CDR2 is SYDVKM in the germline V gene. CDR3 length equals 15 residues. In DNA form, the CDR3 reads TGTGCCAGCAGCTTAGGGGCACAGGTTGCCTATGGCTACACCTTC. Protein: CASSLGAQVAYGYTF.

The sample holds many counts of this clonotype. V usage is TRBV11-2 and J usage is TRBJ2-2; a weak D match, TRBD1 (6 bases). This CDR3 spans 14 amino acids. V was cut by 5 bases and J by 2 bases, with 9 bases left in between. Germline CDR1 SGHAT, CDR2 FQNNGV. In nucleotides, the CDR3 is TGTGCCAGCAGCCGCAGGGGAAACACCGGGGAGCTGTTTTTT. Its translation is CASSRRGNTGELFF. Using reference TRBV11-2 and TRBJ2-2 for the parts outside the CDR3, the full variable domain is EAGVAQSPRYKIIEKRQSVAFWCNPISGHATLYWYQQILGQGPKLLIQFQNNGVVDDSQLPKDRFSAERLKGVDSTLKIQPAKLEDSAVYLCASSRRGNTGELFFGEGSRLTVL.

Many counts were recorded for this clonotype. V and J are TRBV6-2 or TRBV6-3 and TRBJ2-7; D perhaps matches TRBD2 (7 bases). The germline V gene encodes CDR1 MNHEY and CDR2 SVGEGT. The CDR3 length is 16 residues. Trimming pared 8 bases from V and 2 bases from J, leaving 22 bases between. This CDR3 reads CASLAEGGGVPYEQYF. The CDR3 region has the DNA TGTGCCAGCCTCGCCGAGGGAGGGGGAGTACCCTACGAGCAGTACTTC.

In this sample, this clonotype turned up many times. The chain uses TRBV19 and TRBJ2-2; D may correspond to TRBD1 or TRBD2 (5 bases each). Deletions cut 3 bases from V and 5 bases from J, with 13 bases between. This CDR3 contains 15 residues. CDR1 and CDR2 (germline): LNHDA, SQIVND (reference sequence). The DNA for the CDR3 is TGTGCCAGTAGTATTGACAGTAGCGAAACCGGGGAGCTGTTTTTT. It translates to CASSIDSSETGELFF. Full variable domain (remainder filled in from reference TRBV19 and TRBJ2-2): DGGITQSPKYLFRKEGQNVTLSCEQNLNHDAMYWYRQDPGQGLRLIYYSQIVNDFQKGDIAEGYSVSREKKESFPLTVTSAQKNPTAFYLCASSIDSSETGELFFGEGSRLTVL.

The sample holds many counts of this clonotype. The genes are TRBV18 and TRBJ1-4; D remains ambiguous. V gave up 6 bases and J gave up 4 bases, with 15 bases separating them. Germline V gene data show CDR1 as KGHSH and CDR2 as LQKENI. The CDR3 totals 15 residues. This chain's CDR3 is CASSENAGSNEKLFF. CDR3 in DNA: TGTGCCAGCTCTGAAAACGCAGGTAGTAATGAAAAACTGTTTTTT.

This clonotype was seen repeatedly, ten times or more. J is TRBJ1-5 and V is TRBV7-2; the D is unclear. CDR3 size: 15 residues. V dropped 0 bases and J dropped 3 bases, with 9 bases sitting between them. Germline lookup yields CDR1 SGHTA and CDR2 FQGNSA. CDR3 DNA: TGTGCCAGCAGCTTAGCGCGACATACCAATCAGCCCCAGCATTTT. Encoded protein: CASSLARHTNQPQHF.

This clonotype was detected only a few times. V and J are TRBV7-2 and TRBJ1-1; weak D call: TRBD1 (5 bases). Germline CDR1 is SGHTA and CDR2 is FQGNSA. This CDR3 spans 14 amino acids. Trimming stripped 0 bases from V and 1 base from J, with 6 bases between. The CDR3 spells CASSLAGTNTEAFF. The CDR3, as DNA: TGTGCCAGCAGCTTAGCAGGGACGAACACTGAAGCTTTCTTT. The complete variable domain, with remaining parts taken from reference TRBV7-2 and TRBJ1-1, reads GAGVSQSPSNKVTEKGKDVELRCDPISGHTALYWYRQSLGQGLEFLIYFQGNSAPDKSGLPSDRFSAERTGGSVSTLTIQRTQQEDSAVYLCASSLAGTNTEAFFGQGTRLTVV.

Many counts were recorded for this clonotype. The gene calls are TRBV24-1 and TRBJ2-1; 8 bases fit TRBD2. The CDR3 has 17 amino acids. The junction had 4 bases not matched to a gene; V was cut back by 0 bases and J by 1 base. Germline V gene sequence: CDR1 KGHDR, CDR2 SFDVKD. CDR3 DNA: TGTGCCACCAGTGATTTGTCTGCGGGAGGATCCTACAATGAGCAGTTCTTC. Translated: CATSDLSAGGSYNEQFF.

This clonotype has at least ten counts. The gene calls are TRBV11-2 and TRBJ2-5; D might be TRBD1 (6 bases). The CDR3 has 14 amino acids. V lost 4 bases and J 5 bases, leaving 14 bases between the germline ends. From germline, CDR1 is SGHAT and CDR2 FQNNGV. The CDR3 DNA sequence: TGTGCCAGCAGCTCCCAGGGGTACAGGGAGACCCAGTACTTC. This gives the protein CASSSQGYRETQYF.

This clonotype was detected many times. Germline and junction disagree at one end, which may indicate a read error. The chain recombines TRBV7-7 with TRBJ2-1; 7 nucleotides agree with TRBD2. This CDR3 has 14 amino acids. Germline values: CDR1 SSHAT, CDR2 FNYEAQ (reference sequence). The CDR3 DNA reads TGTGCTAGCAGCTCCGGGGGGAGTAAGGATGAGCAGTTCTTC. Translation gives CASSSGGSKDEQFF.

This clonotype was counted at least ten times. V gene TRBV12-3 or TRBV12-4 combines with J gene TRBJ1-1, with 8 bases that match TRBD1. The V and J ends lost 7 bases and 3 bases, in that order; junction bases with no gene match: 13. This CDR3 has 16 amino acids. CDR3 protein: CASTLRSATGDTEAFF. For the CDR3, the DNA is TGTGCCAGCACCCTAAGGTCAGCGACAGGGGACACTGAAGCTTTCTTT.

This clonotype was seen ten or more times. The rearrangement uses TRBV7-9 and TRBJ2-1; a possible D gene is TRBD2 (6 bases). The CDR3 sequence is 14 residues long. CDR1 SEHNR and CDR2 FQNEAQ come from the germline V gene (reference sequence). Trimming took off 5 bases at V and 6 bases at J, with 14 bases between the two ends. The CDR3 coding sequence is TGTGCCAGCAGCATCCCGGGACTCATCAATGAGCAGTTCTTC. Translating gives CASSIPGLINEQFF.

The chain couples TRBV5-6 to TRBJ1-6, with TRBD1 matching 8 bases. V was clipped by 0 bases and J by 10 bases; unmatched bases: 9. Germline assignment: CDR1 SGHDT and CDR2 YYEEEE. CDR3 length: 16 residues. The CDR3 spells CASSLVGQGAGSPLHF. CDR3 nucleotide sequence: TGTGCCAGCAGCTTGGTTGGCCAGGGGGCAGGGTCACCCCTCCACTTT.

The chain recombines TRBV20-1 with TRBJ1-1, with D maybe TRBD1 (5 bases). The V and J ends lost 0 bases and 4 bases respectively, with 9 bases between them. Germline lookup yields CDR1 DFQATT and CDR2 SNEGSKA (reference sequence). The CDR3 covers 13 residues. The CDR3 sequence: CSAREGRFTEAFF. Here the CDR3 DNA reads TGCAGTGCTAGAGAGGGACGGTTCACTGAAGCTTTCTTT.

The chain employs TRBV29-1 and TRBJ2-3; the D gene could be TRBD1 or TRBD2 (5 bases each). V was pared by 1 base and J by 1 base, with 9 bases between. CDR3 length: 14 amino acids. The germline V gene encodes CDR1 SQVTM and CDR2 ANQGSEA. CDR3 sequence reads: CSVEVVGGTDTQYF. In DNA form, the CDR3 reads TGCAGCGTTGAAGTTGTGGGGGGCACAGATACGCAGTATTTT.

This clonotype showed up many times. V usage is TRBV7-8 and J usage is TRBJ2-7; 8 positions match TRBD2. The CDR3 is 16 residues long. Trimming cost V 0 bases and J 3 bases; bases outside gene matches: 7. Germline V CDR1 and CDR2: SGHVS, FQNEAQ. The CDR3 loop reads CASSLAGGGTHYEQYF. As DNA, the CDR3 is TGTGCCAGCAGCTTAGCGGGCGGGGGGACACACTACGAGCAGTACTTC.

This clonotype was counted a single time. The DNA is omitted, as the CDR3 cannot be located on it reliably, and the CDR3 follows TCRdb's listing. This chain joins TRBV20-1 and TRBJ1-4. Ends included, the CDR3 has 15 residues. Germline V CDR1 and CDR2: DFQATT, SNEGSKA (reference sequence). The CDR3 here is CSASKGTANEKLFFF.

This clonotype was seen a few times. The CDR3 DNA reads as TGTGCCAGCAGTTCCGGGACCGGGAATTCACCCCTCCACTTT. Its translation: CASSSGTGNSPLHF. This chain connects TRBV11-2 to TRBJ1-6; perhaps TRBD1 as D (5 bases). The V end was cut by 6 bases, the J end by 7 bases, with 13 bases between. The CDR3 is 14 amino acids. CDR1 is SGHAT and CDR2 is FQNNGV in the germline V gene.

This clonotype was observed many times. The chain has TRBV5-1 and TRBJ2-7; D ambiguous. CDR1 is SGHRS, CDR2 YFSETQ, per germline. The V end lost 4 bases, the J end lost 4 bases, and 9 bases lay between the germline ends. CDR3 length: 12 amino acids. DNA of the CDR3: TGCGCCAGCAGCCCCTCCTTATACGAGCAGTACTTC. It yields the protein CASSPSLYEQYF.

In this sample, this clonotype turned up a few times. The rearrangement links TRBV11-2 to TRBJ2-7, with 7 bases that match TRBD1. The CDR3 is 16 amino acids. Germline V lookup: CDR1 SGHAT, CDR2 FQNNGV. V lost 5 bases and J lost 2; bases outside the gene matches: 12. The CDR3 DNA reads as TGTGCCAGCAGCCCCCTCGAGGGCAGGGGGACCTACGAGCAGTACTTC. It encodes CASSPLEGRGTYEQYF.

The sample holds many counts of this clonotype. The V and J genes are TRBV7-2 and TRBJ2-1; 9 nucleotides match TRBD2. CDR3 length equals 16 residues. V gave up 5 bases and J gave up 2 bases; unmatched junction bases: 7. In germline, CDR1 is SGHTA, CDR2 FQGNSA. The CDR3 DNA reads as TGTGCCAGCAGCGTTGATAGCGGGAGCCCCTACAATGAGCAGTTCTTC. This encodes CASSVDSGSPYNEQFF.

Judged by abundance, this clonotype is medium-sized (0.01 to 0.1%). V and J are TRBV7-6 and TRBJ2-7; D is possibly TRBD1 or TRBD2 (5 bases each). Trimming stripped 3 bases from V and 3 bases from J, with 15 bases between. CDR3 length equals 15 residues. Per germline, CDR1 SGHVS and CDR2 FNYEAQ. This CDR3 reads CASSLGVGVYYEQYF. CDR3 coding DNA: TGTGCCAGCAGCTTGGGTGTGGGGGTTTACTACGAGCAGTACTTC.